The present T cell receptor (beta chain) was sequenced within a study of blood T cell repertoires in COVID-19. Study-wide background: T cells, B-cell-depleted T cells, or PBMCs provided the cDNA or gDNA that served as material.

Per the authors' pipeline: The assay estimated nucleated cells by amplifying reference gene primers. Using immunoSEQ multiplex PCR, the repertoire was profiled, and TCRdb retains in-frame clones only, with some absent. The V and J calls and clone size come from that table; D and trimming were worked out from the DNA. The data show about 200,000 clones, approximately 82% seen once. V lost 7 bases and J lost 6; bases outside the gene matches: 9. Germline assignment: CDR1 SQVTM and CDR2 ANQGSEA. The CDR3 consists of 13 residues. The chain recombines TRBV29-1 with TRBJ1-2, with 9 bases matching TRBD1. Sequenced input: peripheral blood. The source of this sequence is a woman between 40 and 50 years old with acute or convalescent COVID-19. As DNA, the CDR3 is TGCAGCGCTGGACAGGGGATTCTCCATGGCTACACCTTC. Residues: CSAGQGILHGYTF. Variable domain in full (rest from reference TRBV29-1 and TRBJ1-2): SAVISQKPSRDICQRGTSLTIQCQVDSQVTMMFWYRQQPGQSLTLIATANQGSEATYESGFVIDKFPISRPNLTFSTLTVSNMSPEDSSIYLCSAGQGILHGYTFGSGTRLTVV.